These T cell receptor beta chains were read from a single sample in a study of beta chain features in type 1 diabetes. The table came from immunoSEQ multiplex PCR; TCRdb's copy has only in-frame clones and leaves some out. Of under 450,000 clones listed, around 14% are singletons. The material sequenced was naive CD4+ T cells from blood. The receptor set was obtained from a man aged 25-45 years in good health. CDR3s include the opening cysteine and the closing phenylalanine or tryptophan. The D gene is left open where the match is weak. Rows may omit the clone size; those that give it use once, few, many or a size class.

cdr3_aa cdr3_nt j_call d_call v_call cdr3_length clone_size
CATRGLGRDTQYF TGTGCCACCAGGGGACTAGGGAGAGATACGCAGTATTTT TRBJ2-3 TRBD2 TRBV15 13 few
CASSSNGQGNTDTQYF TGTGCCAGCAGCTCAAACGGACAGGGAAACACAGATACGCAGTATTTT TRBJ2-3 TRBD1 TRBV7-9 16 few
CAWSAGDTQYF TGTGCCTGGAGTGCGGGAGATACGCAGTATTTT TRBJ2-3 NA TRBV30 11 few
CASSLEGRSDEQYF TGTGCCAGCAGCTTAGAGGGCAGGTCCGACGAGCAGTACTTC TRBJ2-7 NA TRBV7-9 14 NA
CASSLAAGQETQYF TGTGCCAGCAGCTTAGCAGCGGGGCAAGAGACCCAGTACTTC TRBJ2-5 TRBD2 TRBV7-9 14 few
CASSPAPNQETQYF TGTGCCAGCTCACCGGCCCCTAACCAAGAGACCCAGTACTTC TRBJ2-5 NA TRBV18 14 NA
CASGLVITGELFF TGTGCTAGTGGTTTGGTAATCACCGGGGAGCTGTTTTTT TRBJ2-2 NA TRBV12-5 13 NA
CASSLDRGIWDIQYF TGTGCCAGCAGCTTAGACAGGGGAATTTGGGACATTCAGTACTTC TRBJ2-4 TRBD1 TRBV7-2 15 few
CASSLRGWTPEGGEQYF TGTGCCAGCAGCTTAAGAGGCTGGACTCCGGAGGGTGGCGAGCAGTACTTC TRBJ2-7 NA TRBV7-6 17 NA
CASSGGRNYGYTF TGTGCCAGCAGCGGGGGACGAAACTATGGCTACACCTTC TRBJ1-2 NA TRBV13 13 NA
CASSQEVMRRVTDTQYF TGCGCCAGCAGCCAAGAGGTTATGCGGCGAGTCACAGATACGCAGTATTTT TRBJ2-3 NA TRBV4-3 17 NA
CSATPTEAFF TGCAGCGCTACGCCTACTGAAGCTTTCTTT TRBJ1-1 NA TRBV29-1 10 few
CASSQGGSTDTQYF TGTGCCAGCAGCCAAGGGGGCAGCACAGATACGCAGTATTTT TRBJ2-3 NA TRBV14 14 few
CASGGLAGEQFF TGTGCCAGCGGGGGACTAGCGGGAGAGCAGTTCTTC TRBJ2-1 TRBD2 TRBV6-1 12 NA
CASSQAPGADTEAFF TGCGCCAGCAGCCAAGCCCCAGGGGCCGACACTGAAGCTTTCTTT TRBJ1-1 NA TRBV4-3 15 NA
CAISELLQPQHF TGTGCCATCAGTGAGCTCCTGCAGCCCCAGCATTTT TRBJ1-5 NA TRBV10-3 12 NA
CAWDAGGRLTYNEQFF TGTGCCTGGGATGCTGGCGGGAGGCTCACCTACAATGAGCAGTTCTTC TRBJ2-1 TRBD2 TRBV30 16 few
CASRRGEGQFF TGTGCCAGCAGGCGTGGAGAAGGGCAGTTCTTC TRBJ2-1 NA TRBV6-5 11 NA
CASSPGVQETQYF TGCGCCAGCAGCCCGGGGGTTCAAGAGACCCAGTACTTC TRBJ2-5 NA TRBV5-1 13 NA
CASSLIAVADTQYF TGTGCCAGCAGCTTAATAGCAGTCGCAGATACGCAGTATTTT TRBJ2-3 NA TRBV7-9 14 few
CASSRDRAHRNEQFF TGTGCCAGCAGCCGGGACAGGGCACATAGAAATGAGCAGTTCTTC TRBJ2-1 TRBD1 TRBV7-2 15 NA
CAWSSGRSSYNEQFF TGTGCCTGGTCAAGCGGGAGGAGCTCCTACAATGAGCAGTTCTTC TRBJ2-1 TRBD2 TRBV30 15 few